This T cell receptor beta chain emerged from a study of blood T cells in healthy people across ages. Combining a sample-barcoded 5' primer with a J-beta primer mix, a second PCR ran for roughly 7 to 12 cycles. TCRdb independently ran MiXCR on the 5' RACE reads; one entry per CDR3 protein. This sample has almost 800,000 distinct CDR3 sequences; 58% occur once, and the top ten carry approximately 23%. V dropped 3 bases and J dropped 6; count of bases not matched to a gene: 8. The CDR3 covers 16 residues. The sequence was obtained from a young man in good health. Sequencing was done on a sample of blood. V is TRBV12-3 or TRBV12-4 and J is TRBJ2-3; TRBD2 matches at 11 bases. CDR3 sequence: CASSLVLAGEEDTQYF. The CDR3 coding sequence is TGTGCCAGCAGTTTGGTACTAGCGGGGGAGGAGGATACGCAGTATTTT.